This TCR beta chain was obtained from a study of blood T cell repertoires in COVID-19. The overall study: Samples of COVID-19 (acute and convalescent) were obtained from the United States, Italy and Spain. PBMCs, B-cell-depleted T cells, or T cells were the source of the cDNA or gDNA that made up the material.

The V and J ends lost 2 bases and 1 base respectively, with 8 bases between them. The CDR3 consists of 15 residues. Germline V gene lookup returns CDR1 SGHAT and CDR2 FQNNGV. Study processing details: Estimates of nucleated cell counts were drawn from the amplification of reference gene primers. Here immunoSEQ multiplex PCR was the method, and the copy in TCRdb shows in-frame clones only, minus some. The V and J calls and the clone size are those of that table, but D and trimming were determined from the DNA. The sample shows 140,000 to 150,000 clones, approximately 86% of them seen only once. The rearrangement uses TRBV11-2 and TRBJ2-2, with D possibly being TRBD2 (5 bases). The source is a woman aged 40 to 50 with active or convalescent COVID-19. Specimen: peripheral blood. This chain's CDR3 is CASSLLGVNTGELFF. The CDR3 coding sequence is TGTGCCAGCAGCTTACTCGGGGTGAACACCGGGGAGCTGTTTTTT.